This T cell receptor (beta chain) originates from a study of identical twins. The CDR3 extends over 13 amino acids. V was cut by 2 bases and J by 5 bases, with 9 bases left in between. The germline V gene has CDR1 MNHEY and CDR2 SVGAGI. Turning to this clonotype: The antigen remains undetermined.

Unique molecular identifiers were present on the cDNA, and a universal primer site came from template switching. MiXCR was run by TCRdb on the 5' RACE reads, yielding one entry per CDR3 protein. The data hold roughly 710,000 distinct CDR3 sequences, with over 5% observed a single time. Study-level results: Within cord blood, abundant beta clonotypes carried fewer insertions, but memory repertoires showed no such trend. Twin sharing of out-of-frame TCR alpha was underestimated by models in monozygotic pairs.

Each donor was a healthy Caucasian. The sample taken for sequencing was naive T cells sorted from blood. The rearrangement uses TRBV6-5 and TRBJ1-1, with D perhaps matching TRBD1 (5 bases). This TCR derives from a man between 18 and 29 years old in good health. CDR3 in DNA: TGTGCCAGCAGTTACCTCCAGGGTACTGAAGCTTTCTTT. Translating gives CASSYLQGTEAFF.